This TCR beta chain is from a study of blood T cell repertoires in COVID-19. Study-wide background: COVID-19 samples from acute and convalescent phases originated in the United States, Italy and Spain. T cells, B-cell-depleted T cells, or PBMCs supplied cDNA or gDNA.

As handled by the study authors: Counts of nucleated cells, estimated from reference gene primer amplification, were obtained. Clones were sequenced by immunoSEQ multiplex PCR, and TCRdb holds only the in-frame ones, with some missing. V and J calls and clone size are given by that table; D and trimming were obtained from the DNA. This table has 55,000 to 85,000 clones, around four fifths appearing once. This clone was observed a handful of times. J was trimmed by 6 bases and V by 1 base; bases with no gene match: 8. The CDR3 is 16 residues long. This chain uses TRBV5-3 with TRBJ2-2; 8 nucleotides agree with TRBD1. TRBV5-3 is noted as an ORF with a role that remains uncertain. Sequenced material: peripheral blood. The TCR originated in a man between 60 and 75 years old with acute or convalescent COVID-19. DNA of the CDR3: TGTGCCAGAAGCTTGACGACAGGGGAAGGGGCCGGGGAGCTGTTTTTT. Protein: CARSLTTGEGAGELFF.